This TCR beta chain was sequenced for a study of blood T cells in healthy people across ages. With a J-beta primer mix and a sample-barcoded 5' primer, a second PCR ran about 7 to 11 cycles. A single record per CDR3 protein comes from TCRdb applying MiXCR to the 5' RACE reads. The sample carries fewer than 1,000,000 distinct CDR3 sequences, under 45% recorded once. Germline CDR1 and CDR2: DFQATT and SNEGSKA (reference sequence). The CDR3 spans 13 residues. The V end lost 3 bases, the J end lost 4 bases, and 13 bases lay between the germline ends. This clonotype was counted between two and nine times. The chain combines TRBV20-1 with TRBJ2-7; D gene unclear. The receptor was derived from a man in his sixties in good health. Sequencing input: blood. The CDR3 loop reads CSARDPLLYEQYF. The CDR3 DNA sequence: TGCAGTGCTAGGGACCCCCTTCTATACGAGCAGTACTTC.